One and the same sample provided the 18 T cell receptor beta chains below, sequenced in a study of regulatory T cells in long-lasting Graves disease. Relying on iRepertoire HTBI primers and Arm-PCR of CDR3 regions, the team built TCR beta libraries. TCRdb reanalysed the multiplex PCR reads using MiXCR and keeps one entry per CDR3 protein. The data contain approximately 400,000 distinct CDR3 sequences, 20% to 30% of them singletons. Regarding time point: persistent/refractory GD, antithyroid drugs over 5 years with positive TRAb. Preparation of the TCR library used RNA extracted from PBMCs. The specimen comprised peripheral blood mononuclear cells (PBMCs), sampled when the disease was refractory, from a patient treated with antithyroid drugs. The receptors here all came from a female donor with Graves disease.

The chain combines TRBV20-1 with TRBJ1-4; D ambiguous. CDR3 length: 16 amino acids. The V end lost 2 bases, the J end lost 9 bases, and 22 bases lay between the germline ends. In germline, CDR1 is DFQATT, CDR2 SNEGSKA (reference sequence). The CDR3 region is CSARNNHPAYDQKLFF. Here the CDR3 DNA reads TGCAGTGCTAGAAATAATCACCCCGCCTACGATCAAAAACTGTTTTTT.

In the case of this clonotype: Relative to the germline gene, one junction end is altered; a read error may explain this. The rearrangement joins TRBV5-1 to TRBJ2-7; tentatively, D is TRBD1 (5 bases). The germline CDR1 and CDR2 sequences are SGHRS and YFSETQ. This CDR3 region has 13 residues. This CDR3 is CASSSPQAYEQYF. CDR3 nucleotides: TGTGCCAGCAGCTCACCACAGGCCTACGAGCAGTACTTC.

The chain carries TRBV19 and TRBJ2-4, with 8 positions matching TRBD2. With V trimmed by 5 bases and J by 8 bases, 11 bases remained unmatched. The CDR3 covers 15 residues. The V gene's germline CDR1 is LNHDA and CDR2 SQIVND (reference sequence). The CDR3 nucleotides read TGTGCCAGTAGTCCGACCAGCGGGAGTCTAGACATTCAGTACTTC. Residues: CASSPTSGSLDIQYF.

This clonotype occurred a few times. The chain is built from TRBV20-1 and TRBJ2-7, with a possible D match to TRBD2 (6 bases). This CDR3 comprises 16 residues. The V gene's germline CDR1 is DFQATT and CDR2 SNEGSKA (reference sequence). Deletions cut 5 bases from V and 7 bases from J, with 27 bases between. The CDR3 spells CSAQNRGKGRRDEQYF. The DNA for the CDR3 is TGCAGTGCTCAGAATCGAGGGAAGGGGCGGAGGGATGAGCAGTACTTC.

A word on this clonotype: One base away lies a much larger clone, so this may be a sequencing read error. The chain joins TRBV7-2 to TRBJ2-7; 8 nucleotides line up with TRBD2. This CDR3 has 15 residues. From germline, CDR1 is SGHTA and CDR2 FQGNSA. In nucleotides, the CDR3 is TGTGCCAGCAGCTTAGCCGCGGCGGGAGGACACGAGCAGCACTTC. Amino acid sequence: CASSLAAAGGHEQHF.

The V gene is TRBV19, the J gene TRBJ1-5; a possible D gene is TRBD1 (6 bases). The CDR3 covers 16 residues. The V and J ends lost 4 bases and 5 bases respectively, with 18 bases between them. In germline, CDR1 is LNHDA, CDR2 SQIVND (reference sequence). The CDR3: CASSTLRGVWDQPQHF. CDR3 DNA sequence: TGTGCCAGTAGTACACTCAGGGGTGTCTGGGATCAGCCCCAGCATTTT. Variable domain in full (rest from reference TRBV19 and TRBJ1-5): DGGITQSPKYLFRKEGQNVTLSCEQNLNHDAMYWYRQDPGQGLRLIYYSQIVNDFQKGDIAEGYSVSREKKESFPLTVTSAQKNPTAFYLCASSTLRGVWDQPQHFGDGTRLSIL.

Ten or more counts support this clonotype. The chain joins TRBV2 to TRBJ1-1; D gene ambiguous. Germline-derived CDR1 and CDR2 are SNHLY and FYNNEI. V was cut by 3 bases and J by 6 bases, with 11 bases left in between. This CDR3 has 13 amino acids. CDR3 nucleotide sequence: TGTGCCAGCAGTGATTCGGGGAGGGCTGAAGCTTTCTTT. The encoded protein is CASSDSGRAEAFF.

The chain has TRBV6-1 and TRBJ1-2; TRBD1 matches at 7 bases. CDR3 length: 13 residues. In germline, CDR1 is MNHNS, CDR2 SASEGT. V was clipped by 7 bases and J by 7 bases; unmatched bases: 9. The CDR3 spells CASIGQAKGGYTF. CDR3 coding DNA: TGTGCCAGCATAGGACAGGCCAAAGGTGGCTACACCTTC.

This clonotype has a count of ten or more. V is TRBV7-2 and J is TRBJ2-7; the match to TRBD2 covers 7 bases. After removal of 4 bases from V and 5 bases from J, the junction contained 8 bases not matched to a gene. The CDR3 is 14 residues long. CDR1 and CDR2 (germline): SGHTA, FQGNSA. The CDR3 spells CASSSTAGRHEQYF. For the CDR3, the DNA is TGTGCCAGCAGCTCTACAGCGGGAAGACACGAGCAGTACTTC.

The chain combines TRBV7-8 with TRBJ2-1, with TRBD1 identical over 7 bases. V lost 4 bases to trimming and J lost 2 bases; unmatched junction nucleotides: 8. Looked up from germline, CDR1 is SGHVS and CDR2 is FQNEAQ. The CDR3 is 16 residues long. CDR3 residues: CASSSNRGRTYNEQFF. The CDR3 DNA sequence: TGTGCCAGCAGCTCCAACAGGGGTCGGACCTACAATGAGCAGTTCTTC.

This clonotype was observed a handful of times. The rearrangement uses TRBV6-1 and TRBJ2-2; perhaps TRBD1 as D (5 bases). The CDR3 loop spans 15 amino acids. Germline V gives CDR1 MNHNS, CDR2 SASEGT. Trimming shortened V by 5 bases and J by 0 bases, and 10 bases separated the two germline ends. The CDR3 bases are TGTGCCAGCAGTCCACAGGTCACGAACACCGGGGAGCTGTTTTTT. It specifies CASSPQVTNTGELFF.

The CDR3 protein is CASSARSYGYTF. The CDR3, as DNA: TGTGCCAGCAGTGCCAGGAGCTATGGCTACACCTTC. The V call is TRBV28, the J call TRBJ1-2, with unresolved D. V was shortened by 5 bases and J by 4 bases, with 8 bases between the two germline ends. The CDR3 totals 12 residues. Germline V lookup: CDR1 MDHEN, CDR2 SYDVKM.

The rearrangement links TRBV6-1 to TRBJ2-7; the D is unclear. Germline V gene sequence: CDR1 MNHNS, CDR2 SASEGT. The CDR3 contains 18 residues. V dropped 6 bases and J dropped 0 bases, with 24 bases sitting between them. The CDR3 loop is CASSTPTRPATHSYEQYF. CDR3 coding DNA: TGTGCCAGCAGCACCCCGACAAGACCCGCAACCCACTCCTACGAGCAGTACTTC.

The CDR3 bases are TGTGCCACCCGACGGGGCTATGGCTACACCTTC. Encoded protein: CATRRGYGYTF. The V call is TRBV6-1, the J call TRBJ1-2; D is uncertain. The germline V gene encodes CDR1 MNHNS and CDR2 SASEGT. This CDR3 is 11 amino acids long. Between the trimmed V and J ends, which lost 10 bases and 4 bases, there was a span of 10 bases.

This clonotype was recorded at least ten times. This chain connects TRBV28 to TRBJ1-2; 9 bases are shared with TRBD1. Germline V gene data show CDR1 as MDHEN and CDR2 as SYDVKM. V shed 5 bases and J 4 bases; nucleotides not matched to a gene: 17. The CDR3 is 18 residues long. CDR3 protein: CASSPHSNPGQGAYGYTF. CDR3 bases: TGTGCCAGCAGTCCCCACTCCAATCCGGGACAGGGCGCCTATGGCTACACCTTC.

Only a few counts were recorded for this clonotype. V is TRBV6-1 and J is TRBJ2-7; 13 bases match TRBD2. The CDR3 consists of 17 residues. V was pared by 1 base and J by 6 bases, with 9 bases of the junction left unmatched. CDR1 is MNHNS, CDR2 SASEGT, per germline. DNA for the CDR3: TGTGCCAGCAGTGAAGTCCCTCCGGGACTAGCGGGACTCGAGCAGTACTTC. It codes for CASSEVPPGLAGLEQYF.

The chain couples TRBV7-2 to TRBJ2-3; 9 bases fit TRBD1. The CDR3 totals 15 residues. The V gene end was trimmed by 5 bases and the J gene end by 3 bases; junction bases not matched to a gene: 6. Germline V CDR1 and CDR2: SGHTA, FQGNSA. The CDR3 protein is CASSPQGAMTDTQYF. The CDR3 DNA is TGTGCCAGCAGCCCACAGGGGGCGATGACAGATACGCAGTATTTT.

The V and J genes are TRBV2 and TRBJ2-3, with D possibly being TRBD2 (6 bases). CDR3 length: 14 amino acids. Trimming pared 7 bases from V and 2 bases from J, leaving 13 bases between. CDR1 and CDR2 (germline): SNHLY, FYNNEI. CDR3 amino acids: CASIGTRPTDTQYF. The CDR3 DNA is TGTGCCAGCATTGGGACTCGCCCCACAGATACGCAGTATTTT.